The sequence of this T cell receptor (beta chain) was determined in a study of shared clonotypes between healthy human individuals. Study conclusions and caveats: A handful of donors held about 4.5% of naive CD4 clonotypes in common. Clonotypes shared by all four donors outscored non-shared clonotypes in generation probability.

Each sorted subset replicate got 200 ng genomic DNA, tens of thousands of genomes. Sequenced by immunoSEQ multiplex PCR; TCRdb stores in-frame clones only, minus some. The sample yields some 1.5 million clones, roughly 98% seen once. Notes on this clone: Its specificity is not known.

The CDR3 contains 13 residues. Germline CDR1 reads KGHSH; CDR2 reads LQKENI. V lost 8 bases, J lost 2 bases, and 5 bases stayed unmatched. This TCR was sampled from a man younger than 45 in good health. The sequenced sample was naive CD4+ T cells sorted from blood. Subset indicated: CD45RA+ positively selected. The V call is TRBV18, the J call TRBJ2-7, with 8 bases fitting TRBD1. As DNA, the CDR3 is TGTGCCAGCGGGACAGGCGATACCTACGAGCAGTACTTC. It translates to CASGTGDTYEQYF.